This entry features one T cell receptor (beta chain) sequence. Its antigen is still unknown. Trimming pared 2 bases from V and 7 bases from J, leaving 13 bases between. The V gene's germline CDR1 is SGHNT and CDR2 YYREEE (reference sequence). CDR3 length: 14 amino acids. Time point indicated: baseline pretreatment blood. Treatment given: 15 Gy SBRT to primary tumor, nephrectomy 4 weeks later. Serial blood draws occurred at baseline and 2 and 4 weeks post-SBRT. Clear cell pathology was present in this patient's renal cell carcinoma. The data stem from a study of radiation and T cells in renal cell carcinoma. Turning to the study itself: Nephrectomy followed 15 Gy stereotactic body radiation by 4 weeks. Study-level findings and limits: From baseline, blood top tumor clonotypes peaked at 2 weeks post-radiation.

The repertoire was sequenced with immunoSEQ multiplex PCR; TCRdb's copy has only in-frame clones and lacks some. Here the sample spans some 150,000 clones, around four fifths being singletons. V gene TRBV5-4 combines with J gene TRBJ2-4, with D possibly being TRBD1 (6 bases). Material: blood, obtained from a patient whose treatment included radiotherapy and nephrectomy. The receptor was isolated from a woman between 50 and 59 years old with renal cell carcinoma. The CDR3, as DNA: TGTGCCAGCAGCTTACAGGGTAGTAGGAACATTCAGTACTTC. Residues: CASSLQGSRNIQYF.